The sequence of this T cell receptor (beta chain) was determined in a study of vaccination and CD4 T cells after COVID-19. Study-wide context: Two-dose vaccination with either BNT162b2 or mRNA-1273 was given to participants. Post-COVID draws came a median approximately 94 days after diagnosis (range 35 to 161).

Concerning this clonotype: Its antigen is unidentified.

Oncomine TCR Beta short-read sequencing was applied to DNA from cultured CD4+ T cells. TCRdb called the PCR reads again in MiXCR, with one record for every CDR3 protein. The sample has under 30,000 distinct CDR3 sequences; roughly 41% are singletons. Time point reported: late sampling 161 to 241 days after vaccination in three convalescent patients. Regarding treatment: approximately 9-day PBMC culture with coronavirus spike peptide pools or control peptides (ViraFEST assay). Under the ViraFEST approach, antigen-specific T cells were expanded with peptide pools and TCRs subsequently sequenced. Culture of two million PBMCs per well took place with roughly 10 IU/ml IL-2 and 8.5 to 10 ug/ml peptide pools. CDR3 length equals 14 residues. Germline V gene sequence: CDR1 MNHNS, CDR2 SASEGT. V trimming: 8 bases; J trimming: 4 bases; junction bases outside the gene matches: 9.

The chain combines TRBV6-1 with TRBJ2-7, with 9 bases lining up with TRBD2. Sequenced material: CD4+ T cells from blood, cultured in vitro, taken about 7 months after SARS-CoV-2 vaccination. The receptor's source is a human donor who had recovered from COVID-19. CDR3 coding DNA: TGTGCCAGCCAACCTAGCGGGGACTCATACGAGCAGTACTTC. Its protein product is CASQPSGDSYEQYF.